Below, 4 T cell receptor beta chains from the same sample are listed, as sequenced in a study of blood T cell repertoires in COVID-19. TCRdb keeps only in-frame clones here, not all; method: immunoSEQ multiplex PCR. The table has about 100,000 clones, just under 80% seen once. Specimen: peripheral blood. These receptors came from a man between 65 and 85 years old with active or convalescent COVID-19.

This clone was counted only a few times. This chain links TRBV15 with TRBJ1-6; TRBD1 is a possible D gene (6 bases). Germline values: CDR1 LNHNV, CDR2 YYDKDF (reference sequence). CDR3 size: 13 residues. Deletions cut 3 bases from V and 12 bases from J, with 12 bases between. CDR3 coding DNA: TGTGCCACCAGCAGTGAGCCACAGGGACCCCTCCACTTT. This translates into CATSSEPQGPLHF.

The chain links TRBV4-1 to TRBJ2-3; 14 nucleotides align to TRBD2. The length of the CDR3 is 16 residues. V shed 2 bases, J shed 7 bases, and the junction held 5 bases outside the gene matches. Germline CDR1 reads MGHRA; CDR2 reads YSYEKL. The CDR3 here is CASSQPTSGRGNTQYF. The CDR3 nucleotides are TGCGCCAGCAGCCAACCGACTAGCGGGAGGGGAAATACGCAGTATTTT.

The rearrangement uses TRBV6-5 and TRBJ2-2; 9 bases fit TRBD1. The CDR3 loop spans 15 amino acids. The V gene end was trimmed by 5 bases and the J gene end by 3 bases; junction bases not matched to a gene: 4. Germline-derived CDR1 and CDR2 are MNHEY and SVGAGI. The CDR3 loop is CASSRDRVYTGELFF. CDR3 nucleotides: TGTGCCAGCAGTAGGGACAGGGTTTACACCGGGGAGCTGTTTTTT.

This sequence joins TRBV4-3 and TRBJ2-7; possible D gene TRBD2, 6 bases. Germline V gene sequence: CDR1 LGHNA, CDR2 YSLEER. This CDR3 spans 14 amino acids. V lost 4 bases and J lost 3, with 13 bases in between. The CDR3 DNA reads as TGCGCCAGCAGCCGCGGGCGGGGCAACTACGAGCAGTACTTC. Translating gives CASSRGRGNYEQYF.